This TCR beta chain was sequenced during a study of OX40 agonist ivuxolimab in advanced cancers. Notes on the study in general: At 0.1 to 3.0 mg/kg and by week 6, clonal expansion occurred in CD4+ and CD8+ blood T cells.

The germline V and J ends were trimmed by 5 bases and 5 bases, with 7 bases remaining between them. The germline V gene encodes CDR1 DFQATT and CDR2 SNEGSKA (reference sequence). The CDR3 is 11 amino acids. For this clone: No antigen is known for it.

Clones were read by immunoSEQ multiplex PCR, and TCRdb kept only the in-frame ones, dropping some. There are some 45,000 clones in the sample; roughly 82% occur only once, and 2% to 3% lies in the top ten. The chain is built from TRBV20-1 and TRBJ2-1; D is uncertain. The sequencing here drew on CD4+ or CD8+ T cells sorted from blood, taken in a trial of the OX40 agonist ivuxolimab. This TCR derives from an adult with an advanced solid tumor such as melanoma, head and neck, liver or kidney cancer. For the CDR3, the DNA is TGCAGTGCTCAAGGGAACAATGAGCAGTTCTTC. Amino acid sequence: CSAQGNNEQFF.